The 21 T cell receptor beta chains below come from one sample, sequenced in a study of OX40 agonist ivuxolimab in advanced cancers. The repertoire was sequenced with immunoSEQ multiplex PCR; TCRdb's copy has only in-frame clones and lacks some. This sample has 80,000 to 100,000 clones, with about 91% found just once. Here the sequenced sample was CD4+ or CD8+ T cells sorted from blood, taken in a trial of the OX40 agonist ivuxolimab. These receptors were collected from an adult with an advanced solid tumor such as melanoma, head and neck, liver or kidney cancer.

V is TRBV30 and J is TRBJ2-4; weak D call: TRBD1 (6 bases). This CDR3 spans 14 amino acids. V was clipped by 5 bases and J by 0 bases, with 11 bases between them. Per germline, CDR1 GTSNPN and CDR2 SVGIG (reference sequence). CDR3 protein: CAWQGSLAKNIQYF. DNA of the CDR3: TGTGCCTGGCAGGGGTCCTTAGCCAAAAACATTCAGTACTTC.

In nucleotides, the CDR3 is TGCAGCGTCCAACTTGGTTGGGGGTCCGAGCAGTACTTC. This encodes CSVQLGWGSEQYF. J is TRBJ2-7 and V is TRBV29-1, with D perhaps assigned TRBD1 or TRBD2 (5 bases each). The germline CDR1 and CDR2 sequences are SQVTM and ANQGSEA. CDR3 size: 13 residues. V lost 6 bases to trimming and J lost 6 bases, with 18 bases between them.

The table lists this clone with a count of one. CDR3 residues: CASSEVVQDQPQHF. CDR3 DNA: TGTGCCAGCAGTGAAGTAGTTCAGGATCAGCCCCAGCATTTT. This sequence joins TRBV2 and TRBJ1-5; unclear D gene. This CDR3 comprises 14 residues. The V end was cut by 1 base, the J end by 5 bases, with 9 bases between. The germline V gene has CDR1 SNHLY and CDR2 FYNNEI.

This clone was counted once. The rearrangement links TRBV6-1 to TRBJ1-5, with 8 nucleotides matching TRBD1. Germline V CDR1 and CDR2: MNHNS, SASEGT. The ends lost 2 bases at V and 0 bases at J; junction bases unmatched: 12. This CDR3 has 19 amino acids. The DNA for the CDR3 is TGTGCCAGCAGTGAACCCCCGGGGACAGGATCTTATAGCAATCAGCCCCAGCATTTT. The encoded protein is CASSEPPGTGSYSNQPQHF.

J is TRBJ2-7 and V is TRBV27; no clear D gene. The CDR3 totals 13 residues. Trimming pared 4 bases from V and 3 bases from J, leaving 10 bases between. Germline-derived CDR1 and CDR2 are MNHEY and SMNVEV (reference sequence). Here the CDR3 reads CASSSSAFYEQYF. The CDR3 bases are TGTGCCAGCAGTTCCTCAGCGTTCTACGAGCAGTACTTC.

CDR3 region: CASILEQGSSQQYF. As DNA, the CDR3 is TGTGCCAGCATCTTAGAACAGGGATCTTCGCAGCAGTACTTC. The chain has TRBV6-1 and TRBJ2-7, with D possibly matching TRBD1 (6 bases). Germline lookup yields CDR1 MNHNS and CDR2 SASEGT. V dropped 7 bases and J dropped 8 bases, with 21 bases sitting between them. The CDR3 runs to 14 residues.

The chain uses TRBV7-8 and TRBJ2-1, with D perhaps TRBD2 (7 bases). Deletions cut 0 bases from V and 6 bases from J, with 9 bases between. The CDR3 is made up of 14 amino acids. Germline V gives CDR1 SGHVS, CDR2 FQNEAQ. CDR3 protein: CASSLAGGPNEQFF. As DNA, the CDR3 is TGTGCCAGCAGCTTAGCGGGGGGGCCCAATGAGCAGTTCTTC.

The genes are TRBV20-1 and TRBJ1-1, with D tentatively TRBD1 (5 bases). CDR3 length: 11 amino acids. Trimming took 3 bases from V and 13 from J, leaving 15 bases between them. Germline V gene data show CDR1 as DFQATT and CDR2 as SNEGSKA (reference sequence). The CDR3, as DNA: TGCAGTGCTAGGGACGGGGGTCGGGGTTTCTTT. It translates to CSARDGGRGFF.

Only one count was recorded for this clone. This chain joins TRBV7-8 and TRBJ2-2; no definite D call. In germline, CDR1 is SGHVS, CDR2 FQNEAQ. The V gene lost 9 bases and the J gene lost 2 bases, with 7 bases spanning the gap. The CDR3 contains 12 residues. CDR3 residues: CASRHNTGELFF. Written as DNA, the CDR3 is TGTGCCAGTAGACATAACACCGGGGAGCTGTTTTTT.

This clone was seen once. This chain uses TRBV5-3 with TRBJ1-5; 7 bases fit TRBD1. TRBV5-3 is reported as an ORF; its role is uncertain. With V trimmed by 4 bases and J by 6 bases, 7 bases remained unmatched. The length of the CDR3 is 14 residues. The CDR3 DNA follows: TGTGCCAGAAGCGCCCCCAGGGGGACTCAGCCCCAGCATTTT. Translating gives CARSAPRGTQPQHF.

This sequence joins TRBV30 and TRBJ1-2; 9 nucleotides line up with TRBD1. This CDR3 has 17 amino acids. With 2 bases clipped from V and 8 bases from J, the junction kept 18 bases outside the gene matches. Germline V CDR1 and CDR2: GTSNPN, SVGIG (reference sequence). DNA for the CDR3: TGTGCCTGGAGTTCGCGGGGTGGACAGGGGAAGGAAGGAGGCTACACCTTC. Amino acids: CAWSSRGGQGKEGGYTF.

This chain joins TRBV19 and TRBJ1-5; D may be TRBD1 (5 bases). Trimming pared 4 bases from V and 4 bases from J, leaving 14 bases between. This CDR3 spans 15 amino acids. The germline V gene has CDR1 LNHDA and CDR2 SQIVND (reference sequence). CDR3 sequence: CASSRDPRPNQPQHF. As DNA, the CDR3 is TGTGCCAGTAGTAGGGACCCCCGTCCGAATCAGCCCCAGCATTTT.

This chain connects TRBV9 to TRBJ2-3, with unresolved D. V was clipped by 3 bases and J by 1 base, with 18 bases between them. Germline CDR1 reads SGDLS; CDR2 reads YYNGEE. This CDR3 has 17 residues. CDR3 sequence: CASSALGSLARTDTQYF. In DNA, the CDR3 is TGTGCCAGCAGCGCCCTTGGTAGCCTCGCGCGCACAGATACGCAGTATTTT.

The V and J genes are TRBV11-3 and TRBJ2-1; no firm D call. Trimming removed 5 bases at V and 8 bases at J, with 13 bases between. In germline, CDR1 is SGHNT, CDR2 YENEEA. The CDR3 totals 13 residues. The CDR3 DNA follows: TGTGCCAGCAGCCCACCTTGGCGTCATGAGCAGTTCTTC. Its translation: CASSPPWRHEQFF.

The chain recombines TRBV19 with TRBJ2-3; 7 bases align to TRBD2. V shed 6 bases, J shed 6 bases, and the junction held 12 bases outside the gene matches. The length of the CDR3 is 15 residues. Germline V CDR1 and CDR2: LNHDA, SQIVND (reference sequence). The CDR3 here is CASRATAGEGDTQYF. CDR3 coding DNA: TGTGCCAGTAGAGCGACGGCGGGAGAGGGCGATACGCAGTATTTT. The variable domain in full, completed from reference TRBV19 and TRBJ2-3, reads DGGITQSPKYLFRKEGQNVTLSCEQNLNHDAMYWYRQDPGQGLRLIYYSQIVNDFQKGDIAEGYSVSREKKESFPLTVTSAQKNPTAFYLCASRATAGEGDTQYFGPGTRLTVL.

A single count supports this clone. This chain connects TRBV30 to TRBJ2-1; D remains ambiguous. Germline V lookup: CDR1 GTSNPN, CDR2 SVGIG (reference sequence). V lost 0 bases, J lost 8 bases, and 8 bases lay in between. The CDR3 length is 12 residues. CDR3 sequence reads: CAWSVMGHEQFF. As DNA, the CDR3 is TGTGCCTGGAGTGTGATGGGCCATGAGCAGTTCTTC. The variable domain in full, completed from reference TRBV30 and TRBJ2-1, reads SQTIHQWPATLVQPVGSPLSLECTVEGTSNPNLYWYRQAAGRGLQLLFYSVGIGQISSEVPQNLSASRPQDRQFILSSKKLLLSDSGFYLCAWSVMGHEQFFGPGTRLTVL.

This clone is a singleton in its sample. The genes are TRBV30 and TRBJ2-7, with D perhaps being TRBD1 or TRBD2 (5 bases each). Per the germline V gene, CDR1 is GTSNPN and CDR2 is SVGIG (reference sequence). The V gene lost 5 bases and the J gene lost 7 bases, with 18 bases spanning the gap. CDR3 length equals 13 residues. The CDR3 nucleotides read TGTGCCTGGGCGGAGCAGATGGGACGGGAGCAGTACTTC. Translating gives CAWAEQMGREQYF.

V and J are TRBV6-1 and TRBJ2-2; D is perhaps TRBD2 (6 bases). Germline CDR1 MNHNS, CDR2 SASEGT. V was pared by 11 bases and J by 3 bases, with 19 bases between. This CDR3 region has 15 residues. CDR3 coding DNA: TGTGCCTGCATCGGCAGGGAGGTGGACACCGGGGAGCTGTTTTTT. Its protein product is CACIGREVDTGELFF.

The chain employs TRBV7-3 and TRBJ2-7; a weak D match, TRBD1 (6 bases). CDR1 and CDR2 (germline): SGHTA, FQGTGA. With 2 bases removed from V and 3 bases from J, the gap between germline ends came to 14 bases. This CDR3 is built from 15 residues. The CDR3 region has the DNA TGTGCCAGCAGCTTAGGGGCCCAGGGGCGCTACGAGCAGTACTTC. This encodes CASSLGAQGRYEQYF.

The chain couples TRBV9 to TRBJ2-1, with 13 bases fitting TRBD2. Trimming cost V 0 bases and J 10 bases; bases outside gene matches: 7. Per germline, CDR1 SGDLS and CDR2 YYNGEE. This CDR3 is 16 amino acids long. The CDR3 DNA sequence: TGTGCCAGCAGCGTAGGGGAGGGACTAGCGGGACGGGAGCAGTTCTTC. This translates into CASSVGEGLAGREQFF.

The chain combines TRBV6-5 with TRBJ1-4; no reliable D call. Germline V gene sequence: CDR1 MNHEY, CDR2 SVGAGI. Between the trimmed V and J ends, which lost 1 base and 6 bases, there was a span of 6 bases. The CDR3 extends over 13 amino acids. CDR3 loop: CASSYLADEKLFF. CDR3 sequence (DNA): TGTGCCAGCAGTTACTTGGCGGATGAAAAACTGTTTTTT.